This T cell receptor beta chain originates from a study of blood T cell repertoires in COVID-19. In the study overall: Italy, Spain and the United States were the sources of the convalescent and acute COVID-19 samples.

Clones were sequenced by immunoSEQ multiplex PCR, and TCRdb holds only the in-frame ones, with some missing. Among approximately 210,000 clones listed, less than 90% were seen once. CDR3 size: 16 residues. Trimming pared 1 base from V and 5 bases from J, leaving 17 bases between. CDR1 and CDR2 from the germline V gene are MDHEN and SYDVKM. The sequence derives from a woman aged 70-85 years with acute or convalescent COVID-19. Sequencing was performed on peripheral blood. The chain links TRBV28 to TRBJ2-5; tentative D call: TRBD2 (6 bases). The CDR3 DNA reads as TGTGCCAGCAGTTTATCGGGTTTCGGAGGGACTGAGACCCAGTACTTC. Translating gives CASSLSGFGGTETQYF. The variable domain in full, completed from reference TRBV28 and TRBJ2-5, reads DVKVTQSSRYLVKRTGEKVFLECVQDMDHENMFWYRQDPGLGLRLIYFSYDVKMKEKGDIPEGYSVSREKKERFSLILESASTNQTSMYLCASSLSGFGGTETQYFGPGTRLLVL.